Described below is a single TCR beta chain sequence and its context. Its specificity is unknown. The sample belongs to a study of OX40 agonist ivuxolimab in advanced cancers. In the study overall: Two cutaneous melanoma patients and one hepatocellular carcinoma patient, three in all, had partial responses. Study-wide findings and caveats: Certain nonresponders likewise exhibited a low normalized T-cell clonal expansion. In the 0.1 to 3.0 mg/kg range, CD4+ and CD8+ blood T cells had expanded clonally by week 6.

Clones were read by immunoSEQ multiplex PCR, and TCRdb kept only the in-frame ones, dropping some. The sample includes 50,000 to 75,000 clones, approximately 84% of them seen just once. Specimen: CD4+ or CD8+ T cells sorted from blood, collected in a trial of the OX40 agonist ivuxolimab. The TCR was taken from an adult with an advanced solid tumor such as melanoma, head and neck, liver or kidney cancer.

CDR3: CASSAQWAPWANVLTF. The CDR3 DNA reads TGTGCCAGCAGCGCACAGTGGGCTCCCTGGGCCAACGTCCTGACTTTC. The chain employs TRBV9 and TRBJ2-6, with unresolved D. V shed 3 bases and J shed 5 bases, with 15 bases lying between them. The CDR3 spans 16 residues. Germline V CDR1 and CDR2: SGDLS, YYNGEE.